This TCR beta chain was captured by sequencing in a study of OX40 agonist ivuxolimab in advanced cancers. Overall study context: Enrolled patients in dose escalation had cancers that were hepatocellular carcinoma, melanoma, renal cell or head and neck cancer.

Using immunoSEQ multiplex PCR, the repertoire was profiled, and TCRdb retains in-frame clones only, with some absent. The table includes approximately 10,000 clones, 81% detected once. As regards this clone: Its antigen is currently unknown.

The CDR3 spans 16 residues. CDR1 is PRHDT and CDR2 is FYEKMQ in the germline V gene (reference sequence). J gave up 0 bases and V 2 bases, and 2 bases lay outside the gene matches. Study-level results: Averaged across samples, CD8+ T cells carried more expanded clones than CD4+ did.

The starting material was CD4+ or CD8+ T cells sorted from blood, obtained in a trial of the OX40 agonist ivuxolimab. The chain is built from TRBV13 and TRBJ2-3, with TRBD2 identical over 10 bases. This sequence originates from an adult with an advanced solid tumor such as melanoma, head and neck, liver or kidney cancer. The CDR3 sequence is CASSLLLAGSTDTQYF. In DNA, the CDR3 is TGTGCCAGCAGCTTATTACTAGCGGGAAGCACAGATACGCAGTATTTT.